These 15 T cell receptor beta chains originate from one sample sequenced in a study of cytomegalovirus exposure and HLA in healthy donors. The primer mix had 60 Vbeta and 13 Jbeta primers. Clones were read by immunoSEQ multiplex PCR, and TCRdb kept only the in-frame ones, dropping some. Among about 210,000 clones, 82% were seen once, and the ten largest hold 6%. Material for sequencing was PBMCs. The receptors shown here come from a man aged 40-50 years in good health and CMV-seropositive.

The CDR3 nucleotides are TGTGCCAGTAGTACAAACACAGGGTTCAGCTCCTACGAGCAGTACTTC. Translation gives CASSTNTGFSSYEQYF. The V and J genes are TRBV19 and TRBJ2-7; perhaps TRBD1 as D (6 bases). The germline CDR1 and CDR2 sequences are LNHDA and SQIVND (reference sequence). Trimming removed 4 bases at V and 0 bases at J, with 16 bases between. This CDR3 has 16 residues.

The CDR3 loop is CASSDSKGAQCYEQYF. CDR3 nucleotides: TGTGCCAGCAGTGACTCGAAGGGGGCGCAGTGCTACGAGCAGTACTTC. This chain connects TRBV6-4 to TRBJ2-7, with TRBD1 identical over 7 bases. The germline V gene has CDR1 MRHNA and CDR2 SNTAGT. This CDR3 contains 16 residues. J lost 3 bases, V lost 0 bases, and 8 bases had no gene match.

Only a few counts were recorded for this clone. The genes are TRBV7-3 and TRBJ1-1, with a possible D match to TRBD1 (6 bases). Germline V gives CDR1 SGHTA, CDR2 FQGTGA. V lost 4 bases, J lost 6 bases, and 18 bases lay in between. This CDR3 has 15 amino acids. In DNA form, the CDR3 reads TGTGCCAGCAGCTCCCGAGGGGGGGATAGCCCTGAAGCTTTCTTT. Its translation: CASSSRGGDSPEAFF.

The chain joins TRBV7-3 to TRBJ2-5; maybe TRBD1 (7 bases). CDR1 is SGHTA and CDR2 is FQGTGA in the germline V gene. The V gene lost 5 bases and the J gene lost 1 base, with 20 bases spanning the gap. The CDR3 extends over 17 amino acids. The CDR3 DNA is TGTGCCAGCAGCCCCAGGGGGGCCCCGGGGAGCCAAGAGACCCAGTACTTC. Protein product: CASSPRGAPGSQETQYF.

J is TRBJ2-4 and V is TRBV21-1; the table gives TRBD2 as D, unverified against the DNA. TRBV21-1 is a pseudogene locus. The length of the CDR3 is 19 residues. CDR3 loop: CASSKAFGSGRAAKNIQYF. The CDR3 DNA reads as TGTGCCAGCAGCAAAGCCTTCGGCAGCGGGAGGGCAGCCAAAAACATTCAGTACTTC.

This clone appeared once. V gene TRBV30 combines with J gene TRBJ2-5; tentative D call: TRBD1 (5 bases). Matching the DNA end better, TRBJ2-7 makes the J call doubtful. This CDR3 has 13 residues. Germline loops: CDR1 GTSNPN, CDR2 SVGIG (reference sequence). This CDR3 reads CAWNAGNSYEQYF. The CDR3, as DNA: TGTGCCTGGAACGCAGGGAACTCCTACGAGCAGTACTTC.

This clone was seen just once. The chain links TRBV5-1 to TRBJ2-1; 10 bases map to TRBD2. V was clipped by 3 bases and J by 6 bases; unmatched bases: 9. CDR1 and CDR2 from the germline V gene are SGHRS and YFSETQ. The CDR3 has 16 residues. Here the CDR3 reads CASSSGRSGRGNEQFF. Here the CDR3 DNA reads TGCGCCAGCAGCTCCGGTCGCAGCGGGAGGGGCAATGAGCAGTTCTTC.

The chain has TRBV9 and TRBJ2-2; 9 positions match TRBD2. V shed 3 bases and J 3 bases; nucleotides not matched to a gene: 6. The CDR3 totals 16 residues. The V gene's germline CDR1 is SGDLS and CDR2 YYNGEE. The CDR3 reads CASSEGSGRYTGELFF. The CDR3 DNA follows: TGTGCCAGCAGCGAGGGGAGCGGGAGGTACACCGGGGAGCTGTTTTTT.

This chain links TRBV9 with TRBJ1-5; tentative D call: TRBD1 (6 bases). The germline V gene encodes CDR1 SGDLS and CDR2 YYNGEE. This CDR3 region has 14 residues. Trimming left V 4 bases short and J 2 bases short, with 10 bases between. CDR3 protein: CASSFRGGNQPQHF. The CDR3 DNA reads TGTGCCAGCAGCTTCAGGGGTGGCAATCAGCCCCAGCATTTT.

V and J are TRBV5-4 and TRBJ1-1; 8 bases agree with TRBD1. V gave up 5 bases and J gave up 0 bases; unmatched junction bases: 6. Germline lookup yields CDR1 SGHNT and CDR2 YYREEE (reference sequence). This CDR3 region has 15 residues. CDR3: CASSPGTGVNTEAFF. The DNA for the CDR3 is TGTGCCAGCAGTCCCGGGACAGGTGTGAACACTGAAGCTTTCTTT. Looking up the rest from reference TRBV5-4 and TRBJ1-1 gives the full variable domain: ETGVTQSPTHLIKTRGQQVTLRCSSQSGHNTVSWYQQALGQGPQFIFQYYREEENGRGNFPPRFSGLQFPNYSSELNVNALELDDSALYLCASSPGTGVNTEAFFGQGTRLTVV.

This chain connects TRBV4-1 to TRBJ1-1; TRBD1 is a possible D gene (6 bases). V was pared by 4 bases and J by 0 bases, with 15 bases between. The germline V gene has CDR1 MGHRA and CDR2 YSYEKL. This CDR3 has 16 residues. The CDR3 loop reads CASSLGGGGLNTEAFF. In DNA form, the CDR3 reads TGCGCCAGCAGCCTGGGGGGAGGGGGATTGAACACTGAAGCTTTCTTT.

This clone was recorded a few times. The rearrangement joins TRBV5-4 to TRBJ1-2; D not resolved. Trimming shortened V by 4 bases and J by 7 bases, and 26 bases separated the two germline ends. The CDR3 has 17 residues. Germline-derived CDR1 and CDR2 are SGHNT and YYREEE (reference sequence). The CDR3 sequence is CASSGRDQPDSGGGYTF. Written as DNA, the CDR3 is TGTGCCAGCAGCGGCCGTGACCAACCAGACTCCGGTGGTGGCTACACCTTC.

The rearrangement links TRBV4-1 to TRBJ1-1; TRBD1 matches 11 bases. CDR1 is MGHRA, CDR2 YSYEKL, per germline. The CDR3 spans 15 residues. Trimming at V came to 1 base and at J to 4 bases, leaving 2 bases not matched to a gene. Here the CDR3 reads CASSQAGTGGTEAFF. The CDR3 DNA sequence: TGCGCCAGCAGCCAAGCCGGGACAGGGGGCACTGAAGCTTTCTTT.

The CDR3 loop is CASMTDYQPQHF. The DNA of the CDR3 is TGTGCCAGCATGACAGATTATCAGCCCCAGCATTTT. The chain links TRBV2 to TRBJ1-5; D is possibly TRBD1 (5 bases). The germline V gene has CDR1 SNHLY and CDR2 FYNNEI. V was pared by 7 bases and J by 5 bases, with 9 bases between. The CDR3 contains 12 residues.

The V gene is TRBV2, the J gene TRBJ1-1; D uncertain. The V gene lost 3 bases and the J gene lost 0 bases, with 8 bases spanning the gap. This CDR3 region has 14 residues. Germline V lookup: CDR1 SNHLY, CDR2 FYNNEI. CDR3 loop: CASSEYGVNTEAFF. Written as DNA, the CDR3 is TGTGCCAGCAGTGAGTACGGGGTGAACACTGAAGCTTTCTTT.